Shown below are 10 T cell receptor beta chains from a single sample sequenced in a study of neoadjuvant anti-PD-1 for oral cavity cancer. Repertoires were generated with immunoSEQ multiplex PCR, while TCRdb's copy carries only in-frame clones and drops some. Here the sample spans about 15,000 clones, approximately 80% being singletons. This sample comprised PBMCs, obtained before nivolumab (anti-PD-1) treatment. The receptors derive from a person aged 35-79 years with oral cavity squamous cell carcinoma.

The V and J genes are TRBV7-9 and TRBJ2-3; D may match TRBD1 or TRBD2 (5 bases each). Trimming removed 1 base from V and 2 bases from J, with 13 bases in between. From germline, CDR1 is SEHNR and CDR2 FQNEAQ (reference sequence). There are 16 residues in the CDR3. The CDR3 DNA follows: TGTGCCAGCAGCTTAGGGGGGAGAGGGACCACAGATACGCAGTATTTT. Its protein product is CASSLGGRGTTDTQYF.

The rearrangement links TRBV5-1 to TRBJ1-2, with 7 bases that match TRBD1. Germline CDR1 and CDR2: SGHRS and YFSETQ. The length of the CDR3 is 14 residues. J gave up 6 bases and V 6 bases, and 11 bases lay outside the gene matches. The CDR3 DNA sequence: TGCGCCAGCACCCGCGACAGGGTGAATGATGGCTACACCTTC. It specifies CASTRDRVNDGYTF.

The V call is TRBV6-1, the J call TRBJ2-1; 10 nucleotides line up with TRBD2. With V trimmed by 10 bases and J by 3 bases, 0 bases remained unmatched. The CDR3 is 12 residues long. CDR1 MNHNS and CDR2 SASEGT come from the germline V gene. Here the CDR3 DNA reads TGTGCCACTAGCGGGGGCTACAATGAGCAGTTCTTC. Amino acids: CATSGGYNEQFF.

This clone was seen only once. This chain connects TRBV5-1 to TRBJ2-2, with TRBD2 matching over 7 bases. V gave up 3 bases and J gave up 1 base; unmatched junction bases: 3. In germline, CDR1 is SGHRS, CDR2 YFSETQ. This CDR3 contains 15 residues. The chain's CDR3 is CASSYSGWNTGELFF. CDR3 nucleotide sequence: TGCGCCAGCAGCTATAGCGGGTGGAACACCGGGGAGCTGTTTTTT.

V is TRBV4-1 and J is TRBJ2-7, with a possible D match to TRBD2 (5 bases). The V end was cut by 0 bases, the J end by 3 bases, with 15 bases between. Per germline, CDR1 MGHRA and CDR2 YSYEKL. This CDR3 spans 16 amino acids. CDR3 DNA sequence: TGCGCCAGCAGCCAAGATAGTGGGAGTGCGATCTACGAGCAGTACTTC. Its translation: CASSQDSGSAIYEQYF.

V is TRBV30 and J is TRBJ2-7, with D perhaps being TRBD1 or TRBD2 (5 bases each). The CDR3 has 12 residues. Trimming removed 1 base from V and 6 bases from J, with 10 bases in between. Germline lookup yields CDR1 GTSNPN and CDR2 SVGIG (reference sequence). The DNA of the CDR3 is TGTGCCTGGAGTGGGGACGGAGGCGAGCAGTACTTC. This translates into CAWSGDGGEQYF.

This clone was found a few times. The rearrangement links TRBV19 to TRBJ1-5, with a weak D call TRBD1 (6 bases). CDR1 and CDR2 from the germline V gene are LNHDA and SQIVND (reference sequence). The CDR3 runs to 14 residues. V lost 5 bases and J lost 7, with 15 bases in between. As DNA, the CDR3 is TGTGCCAGTAGTCCCGGGGGCGAGGGGCAGCCCCAGCATTTT. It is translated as CASSPGGEGQPQHF.

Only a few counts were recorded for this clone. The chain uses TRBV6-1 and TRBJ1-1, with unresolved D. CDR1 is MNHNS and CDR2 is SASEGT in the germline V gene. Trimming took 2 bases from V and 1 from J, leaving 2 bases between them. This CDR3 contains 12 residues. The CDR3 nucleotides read TGTGCCAGCAGTGAACAGAACACTGAAGCTTTCTTT. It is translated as CASSEQNTEAFF.

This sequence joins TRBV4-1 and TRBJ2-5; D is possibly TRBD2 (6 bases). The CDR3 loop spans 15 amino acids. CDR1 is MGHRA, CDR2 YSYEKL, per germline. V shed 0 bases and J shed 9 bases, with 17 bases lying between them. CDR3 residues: CASSQDEARRGAQYF. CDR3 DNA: TGCGCCAGCAGCCAAGATGAGGCACGCCGCGGGGCCCAGTACTTC.

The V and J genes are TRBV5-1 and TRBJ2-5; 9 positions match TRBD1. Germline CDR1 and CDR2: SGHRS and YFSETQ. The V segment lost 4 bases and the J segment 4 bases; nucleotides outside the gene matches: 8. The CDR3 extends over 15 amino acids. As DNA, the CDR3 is TGCGCCAGCAGCGTCGGACAGGGGATGACAGAGACCCAGTACTTC. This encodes CASSVGQGMTETQYF.